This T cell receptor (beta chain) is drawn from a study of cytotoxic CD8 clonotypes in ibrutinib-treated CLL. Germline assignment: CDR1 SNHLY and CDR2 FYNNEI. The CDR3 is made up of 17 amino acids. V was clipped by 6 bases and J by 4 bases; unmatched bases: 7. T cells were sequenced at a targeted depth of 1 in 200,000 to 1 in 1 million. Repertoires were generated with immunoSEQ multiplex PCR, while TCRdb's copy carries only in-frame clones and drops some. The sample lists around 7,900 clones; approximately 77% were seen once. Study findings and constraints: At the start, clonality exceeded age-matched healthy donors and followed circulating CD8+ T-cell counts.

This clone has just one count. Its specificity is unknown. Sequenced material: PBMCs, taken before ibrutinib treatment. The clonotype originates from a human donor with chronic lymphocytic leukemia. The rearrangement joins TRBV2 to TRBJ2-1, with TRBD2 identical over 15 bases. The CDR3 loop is CASSRSGLAGGYNEQFF. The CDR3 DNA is TGTGCCAGCAGCCGGTCGGGACTAGCGGGAGGTTACAATGAGCAGTTCTTC.